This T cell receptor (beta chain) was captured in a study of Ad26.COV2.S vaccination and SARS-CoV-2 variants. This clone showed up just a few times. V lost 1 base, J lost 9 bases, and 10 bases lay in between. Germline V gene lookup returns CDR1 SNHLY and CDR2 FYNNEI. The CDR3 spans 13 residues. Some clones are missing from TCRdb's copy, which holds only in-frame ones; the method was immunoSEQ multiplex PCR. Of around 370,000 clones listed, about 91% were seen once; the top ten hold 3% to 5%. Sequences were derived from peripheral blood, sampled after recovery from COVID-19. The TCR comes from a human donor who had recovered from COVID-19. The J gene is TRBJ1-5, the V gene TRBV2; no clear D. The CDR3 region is CASSEGRVRPQHF. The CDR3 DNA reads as TGTGCCAGCAGTGAAGGCCGGGTAAGGCCCCAGCATTTT.